This T cell receptor (beta chain) was found in a study of blood T cell repertoires in COVID-19. Per the original methods: Reference gene primer amplification in the assay estimated nucleated cell counts. TCRdb's table, derived via immunoSEQ multiplex PCR, lists solely in-frame clones and lacks some. The DNA gave D and trimming, while V, J and clone size come from that table. This sample has 190,000 or so clones, with roughly 81% found just once. J lost 4 bases, V lost 7 bases, and 9 bases had no gene match. This CDR3 is 14 amino acids long. Germline values: CDR1 SNHLY, CDR2 FYNNEI. Sample: peripheral blood. The chain uses TRBV2 and TRBJ1-2; 7 nucleotides line up with TRBD1. The origin of this receptor is a woman older than 75 with COVID-19, enrolled during active disease. CDR3 coding DNA: TGTGCCAGCACCAGACAGGGTAGTTTCTATGGCTACACCTTC. As protein: CASTRQGSFYGYTF.